This T cell receptor beta chain was identified during a study of cytomegalovirus exposure and HLA in healthy donors. The PCR ran on 60 Vbeta and 13 Jbeta primers. Libraries were prepared by immunoSEQ multiplex PCR; TCRdb keeps only in-frame clonotypes and omits some of them. This table has about 120,000 clones, 55% to 75% appearing once. V was clipped by 6 bases and J by 4 bases; unmatched bases: 4. The germline V gene encodes CDR1 MNHNS and CDR2 SASEGT. The CDR3 length is 14 residues. This receptor was obtained from a man aged 25-45 years in good health and CMV-seronegative. The sequenced sample consisted of PBMCs. The rearrangement uses TRBV6-1 and TRBJ1-4; 8 positions match TRBD1. Written as DNA, the CDR3 is TGTGCCAGCAGGCAGGGGGCTGGTAATGAAAAACTGTTTTTT. The encoded protein is CASRQGAGNEKLFF.